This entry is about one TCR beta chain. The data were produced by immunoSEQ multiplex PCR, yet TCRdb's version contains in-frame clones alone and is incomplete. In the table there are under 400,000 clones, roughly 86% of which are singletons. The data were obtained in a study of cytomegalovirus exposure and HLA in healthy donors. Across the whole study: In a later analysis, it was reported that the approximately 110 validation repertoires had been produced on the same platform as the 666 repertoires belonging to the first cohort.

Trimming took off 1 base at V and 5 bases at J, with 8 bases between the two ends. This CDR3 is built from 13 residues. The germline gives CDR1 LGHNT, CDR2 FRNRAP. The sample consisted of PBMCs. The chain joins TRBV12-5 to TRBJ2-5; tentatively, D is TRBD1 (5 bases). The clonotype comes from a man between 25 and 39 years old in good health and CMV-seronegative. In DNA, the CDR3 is TGTGCTAGTGGTTTGGGGAACAGGGAGACCCAGTACTTC. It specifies CASGLGNRETQYF.